The rows below give T cell receptor beta chains drawn from one sample of a study of prognosis after radiotherapy for stage I lung cancer. A single record per CDR3 protein comes from TCRdb applying MiXCR to the multiplex PCR reads. The table lists over 10,000 distinct CDR3 sequences, 40% to 55% of them singletons. The sample was PBMCs, taken before or after stereotactic body radiation therapy (not recorded which). These receptors originate from a donor of 50 years or more with non-small cell lung cancer. CDR3s include the opening cysteine and the closing phenylalanine or tryptophan. D genes are given only for firm matches. Where a row states a size, it is once, few, many or the class of an expanded clone; other rows omit it.

cdr3_aa: CASSPGGTYNEQFF
cdr3_nt: TGCGCCAGCAGCCCCGGGGGGACCTACAATGAGCAGTTCTTC
clone_size: .
d_call: TRBD2
j_call: TRBJ2-1
v_call: TRBV5-1

cdr3_aa: CASSTTLGELFF
cdr3_nt: TGTGCCAGCAGTACTACGCTGGGGGAGCTGTTTTTT
clone_size: medium-sized
d_call: .
j_call: TRBJ2-2
v_call: TRBV28

cdr3_aa: CASSFSGSRDEQYF
cdr3_nt: TGTGCCAGCAGCTTTAGCGGGAGTAGGGACGAGCAGTACTTC
clone_size: many
d_call: TRBD2
j_call: TRBJ2-7
v_call: TRBV11-3

cdr3_aa: CASSDGLAGRSPTDTQYF
cdr3_nt: TGTGCCAGCAGTGATGGACTAGCGGGGAGAAGCCCCACAGATACGCAGTATTTT
clone_size: medium-sized
d_call: TRBD2
j_call: TRBJ2-3
v_call: TRBV6-4

cdr3_aa: CAISGDGPETQYF
cdr3_nt: TGTGCCATCAGTGGGGACGGGCCGGAGACCCAGTACTTC
clone_size: many
d_call: .
j_call: TRBJ2-5
v_call: TRBV10-3

cdr3_aa: CSARLTSTDTQYF
cdr3_nt: TGCAGTGCTAGATTGACTAGCACAGATACGCAGTATTTT
clone_size: .
d_call: .
j_call: TRBJ2-3
v_call: TRBV20-1

cdr3_aa: CASSSQIHQPQHF
cdr3_nt: TGTGCCAGTAGTTCACAAATTCATCAGCCCCAGCATTTT
clone_size: many
d_call: .
j_call: TRBJ1-5
v_call: TRBV19

cdr3_aa: CASSLGEETQYF
cdr3_nt: TGTGCCAGCAGCTTAGGCGAAGAGACCCAGTACTTC
clone_size: medium-sized
d_call: .
j_call: TRBJ2-5
v_call: TRBV7-6

cdr3_aa: CASTLNPAGRQFF
cdr3_nt: TGTGCCAGCACCTTAAACCCCGCGGGGAGGCAGTTCTTC
clone_size: .
d_call: .
j_call: TRBJ2-1
v_call: TRBV27

cdr3_aa: CSAGIPDRPNEKLFF
cdr3_nt: TGCAGTGCTGGGATACCAGACAGGCCCAATGAAAAACTGTTTTTT
clone_size: .
d_call: .
j_call: TRBJ1-4
v_call: TRBV20-1

cdr3_aa: CASSSPGLAAYNEQFF
cdr3_nt: TGTGCCAGCAGCTCACCGGGACTAGCGGCTTACAATGAGCAGTTCTTC
clone_size: .
d_call: TRBD2
j_call: TRBJ2-1
v_call: TRBV11-3

cdr3_aa: CASSYDRENTEAFF
cdr3_nt: TGTGCCAGCAGTTACGACAGGGAAAACACTGAAGCTTTCTTT
clone_size: many
d_call: TRBD1
j_call: TRBJ1-1
v_call: TRBV6-5

cdr3_aa: CASSPTIGRGTYNEQFF
cdr3_nt: TGTGCCAGCAGCCCAACTATAGGGAGGGGGACCTACAATGAGCAGTTCTTC
clone_size: once
d_call: .
j_call: TRBJ2-1
v_call: TRBV11-2

cdr3_aa: CASSRQTSLGNEQFF
cdr3_nt: TGTGCCAGCAGCCGACAGACATCACTAGGGAATGAGCAGTTCTTC
clone_size: .
d_call: .
j_call: TRBJ2-1
v_call: TRBV2

cdr3_aa: CASSFVSDEQFF
cdr3_nt: TGTGCCAGCAGCTTCGTGTCGGATGAGCAGTTCTTC
clone_size: medium-sized
d_call: .
j_call: TRBJ2-1
v_call: TRBV28

cdr3_aa: CASSLQGASGANVLTF
cdr3_nt: TGTGCCAGCTCATTACAGGGGGCTTCTGGGGCCAACGTCCTGACTTTC
clone_size: many
d_call: TRBD1
j_call: TRBJ2-6
v_call: TRBV18

cdr3_aa: CASSSKTLVGLSYNEQFF
cdr3_nt: TGTGCCAGCAGCAGCAAGACTCTTGTGGGACTCTCCTACAATGAGCAGTTCTTC
clone_size: medium-sized
d_call: .
j_call: TRBJ2-1
v_call: TRBV6-1

cdr3_aa: CASSQEAVSTYEQYF
cdr3_nt: TGCGCCAGCAGCCAAGAGGCAGTTAGTACCTACGAGCAGTACTTC
clone_size: .
d_call: .
j_call: TRBJ2-7
v_call: TRBV4-1

cdr3_aa: CASRVRAGELFF
cdr3_nt: TGTGCCAGCAGAGTCAGGGCTGGGGAGCTGTTTTTT
clone_size: .
d_call: .
j_call: TRBJ2-2
v_call: TRBV6-1

cdr3_aa: CASSLDTSGWQFF
cdr3_nt: TGTGCCAGCAGCTTAGACACCTCCGGCTGGCAGTTCTTC
clone_size: many
d_call: .
j_call: TRBJ2-1
v_call: TRBV7-9

cdr3_aa: CASIPTRDCEQFF
cdr3_nt: TGTGCCAGCATCCCCACGAGGGATTGTGAGCAGTTCTTC
clone_size: .
d_call: .
j_call: TRBJ2-1
v_call: TRBV7-2

cdr3_aa: CASSQDSGGAYEQYF
cdr3_nt: TGCGCCAGCAGCCAAGATTCCGGGGGGGCCTACGAGCAGTACTTC
clone_size: many
d_call: TRBD2
j_call: TRBJ2-7
v_call: TRBV4-3

cdr3_aa: CASSDPGRTGQETQYF
cdr3_nt: TGTGCCAGTAGTGATCCAGGGAGGACAGGGCAAGAGACCCAGTACTTC
clone_size: many
d_call: TRBD1
j_call: TRBJ2-5
v_call: TRBV19

cdr3_aa: CSAKLAGGADTQYF
cdr3_nt: TGCAGTGCCAAACTAGCGGGAGGGGCAGATACGCAGTATTTT
clone_size: medium-sized
d_call: TRBD2
j_call: TRBJ2-3
v_call: TRBV20-1

cdr3_aa: CASSRSATGNTIYF
cdr3_nt: TGTGCCAGCAGCCGCAGCGCGACTGGAAACACCATATATTTT
clone_size: medium-sized
d_call: .
j_call: TRBJ1-3
v_call: TRBV13

cdr3_aa: CSATGTSKIDEQFF
cdr3_nt: TGCAGTGCTACCGGGACTAGCAAAATCGATGAGCAGTTCTTC
clone_size: .
d_call: TRBD2
j_call: TRBJ2-1
v_call: TRBV20-1

cdr3_aa: CASSFLSAGAGETQYF
cdr3_nt: TGTGCCAGCAGCTTCCTTTCTGCGGGAGCGGGAGAGACCCAGTACTTC
clone_size: .
d_call: TRBD2
j_call: TRBJ2-5
v_call: TRBV7-2

cdr3_aa: CASSLRLNTEAFF
cdr3_nt: TGTGCCAGCAGCCTAAGGTTGAACACTGAAGCTTTCTTT
clone_size: many
d_call: .
j_call: TRBJ1-1
v_call: TRBV2

cdr3_aa: CASSQAHRTSEQYF
cdr3_nt: TGCGCCAGCAGCCAAGCTCACCGGACCTCCGAGCAGTACTTC
clone_size: .
d_call: .
j_call: TRBJ2-7
v_call: TRBV4-1

cdr3_aa: CASRRRTQTGGNQPQHF
cdr3_nt: TGTGCCAGCAGAAGACGCACACAGACAGGGGGGAATCAGCCCCAGCATTTT
clone_size: medium-sized
d_call: TRBD1
j_call: TRBJ1-5
v_call: TRBV6-9

cdr3_aa: CAGGVYEQYF
cdr3_nt: TGTGCCGGAGGGGTTTACGAGCAGTACTTC
clone_size: medium-sized
d_call: .
j_call: TRBJ2-7
v_call: TRBV30

cdr3_aa: CASSPGSSPYEQYF
cdr3_nt: TGCGCCAGCAGCCCCGGGAGTTCCCCCTACGAGCAGTACTTC
clone_size: many
d_call: .
j_call: TRBJ2-7
v_call: TRBV5-1

cdr3_aa: CASSTGQGYGYTF
cdr3_nt: TGTGCCAGTAGTACGGGACAGGGCTATGGCTACACCTTC
clone_size: .
d_call: TRBD1
j_call: TRBJ1-2
v_call: TRBV19

cdr3_aa: CASSYRALNYGYTF
cdr3_nt: TGTGCCAGCAGTTACAGGGCTCTTAACTATGGCTACACCTTC
clone_size: once
d_call: .
j_call: TRBJ1-2
v_call: TRBV2

cdr3_aa: CASSKTGGMNQPQHF
cdr3_nt: TGTGCCAGCAGTAAAACAGGGGGCATGAATCAGCCCCAGCATTTT
clone_size: medium-sized
d_call: TRBD1
j_call: TRBJ1-5
v_call: TRBV28

cdr3_aa: CASSGTGDNQPQHF
cdr3_nt: TGTGCCAGTTCCGGGACGGGGGATAATCAGCCCCAGCATTTT
clone_size: many
d_call: .
j_call: TRBJ1-5
v_call: TRBV19

cdr3_aa: CAISQAGGRYEQYF
cdr3_nt: TGTGCCATCAGCCAAGCGGGAGGGCGCTACGAGCAGTACTTC
clone_size: many
d_call: TRBD2
j_call: TRBJ2-7
v_call: TRBV10-3

cdr3_aa: CASSQGTSIRNEQFF
cdr3_nt: TGTGCCAGCAGCCAAGGTACTAGCATTAGGAATGAGCAGTTCTTC
clone_size: .
d_call: .
j_call: TRBJ2-1
v_call: TRBV3-1

cdr3_aa: CASSTRGNEQYF
cdr3_nt: TGTGCCAGTTCCACCAGGGGTAACGAGCAGTACTTC
clone_size: .
d_call: .
j_call: TRBJ2-7
v_call: TRBV18

cdr3_aa: CASRELTGELFF
cdr3_nt: TGTGCCAGCAGGGAGCTAACCGGGGAGCTGTTTTTT
clone_size: medium-sized
d_call: .
j_call: TRBJ2-2
v_call: TRBV27

cdr3_aa: CASSEGYSNQPQHF
cdr3_nt: TGTGCCAGCAGCGAAGGATATAGCAATCAGCCCCAGCATTTT
clone_size: few
d_call: .
j_call: TRBJ1-5
v_call: TRBV5-6

cdr3_aa: CASSVGYEQYF
cdr3_nt: TGTGCCAGCAGTGTAGGATACGAGCAGTACTTC
clone_size: medium-sized
d_call: .
j_call: TRBJ2-7
v_call: TRBV2

cdr3_aa: CSATGTSGDWGEQFF
cdr3_nt: TGCAGTGCTACGGGGACTAGCGGGGATTGGGGTGAGCAGTTCTTC
clone_size: .
d_call: TRBD2
j_call: TRBJ2-1
v_call: TRBV20-1

cdr3_aa: CASSLGGTGKSPLHF
cdr3_nt: TGTGCCAGCAGTTTAGGGGGGACAGGGAAATCACCCCTCCACTTT
clone_size: .
d_call: TRBD1
j_call: TRBJ1-6
v_call: TRBV6-2/TRBV6-3

cdr3_aa: CASRRVRSGSETQYF
cdr3_nt: TGTGCCAGCAGACGCGTCCGTAGCGGGAGCGAGACACAGTACTTC
clone_size: .
d_call: TRBD2
j_call: TRBJ2-5
v_call: TRBV7-9

cdr3_aa: CSARKDEQFF
cdr3_nt: TGCAGTGCTAGGAAAGATGAGCAGTTCTTC
clone_size: medium-sized
d_call: .
j_call: TRBJ2-1
v_call: TRBV20-1

cdr3_aa: CASSHEGEADTQYF
cdr3_nt: TGTGCCAGCAGTCACGAGGGGGAGGCAGATACGCAGTATTTT
clone_size: .
d_call: .
j_call: TRBJ2-3
v_call: TRBV6-2/TRBV6-3